These 25 T cell receptor beta chains were sequenced from one sample in a study of memory CD4+ T cells and cytomegalovirus serostatus. Clones were sequenced by immunoSEQ multiplex PCR, and TCRdb holds only the in-frame ones, with some missing. Among about 92,000 clones listed, around 80% were seen once. The sort gate was single viable CD3+CD4+CD8-CD45RO+ cells for memory CD4+ T cells. Sequencing was done on a sample of memory CD4+ T cells from blood. The receptor source for this set is an adult in good health and CMV-seropositive.

V and J are TRBV4-1 and TRBJ2-7; maybe TRBD2 (5 bases). Trimming pared 4 bases from V and 2 bases from J, leaving 15 bases between. This CDR3 has 15 amino acids. The germline CDR1 and CDR2 sequences are MGHRA and YSYEKL. The CDR3 DNA follows: TGCGCCAGCAGCCTCAGCCCAGCGGACCCCTACGAGCAGTACTTC. The encoded protein is CASSLSPADPYEQYF.

The V gene is TRBV6-1, the J gene TRBJ2-2; the D call may be TRBD1 or TRBD2 (5 bases each). CDR3 length: 17 amino acids. Germline CDR1 reads MNHNS; CDR2 reads SASEGT. The ends were cut back, 2 bases at V and 4 bases at J, with 17 bases in the middle. The CDR3 region is CASSESRDAESTGELFF. CDR3 DNA sequence: TGTGCCAGCAGTGAATCGAGGGACGCGGAATCCACCGGGGAGCTGTTTTTT.

J is TRBJ2-7 and V is TRBV19; 9 nucleotides align to TRBD2. CDR1 is LNHDA and CDR2 is SQIVND in the germline V gene (reference sequence). The CDR3 is made up of 15 amino acids. Germline trimming cut 4 bases from V and 5 bases from J; bases unmatched to any gene: 9. CDR3 nucleotide sequence: TGTGCCAGTAGTAGGAATAGCGGGAGTGTCAACGAGCAGTACTTC. Its translation is CASSRNSGSVNEQYF.

The chain is built from TRBV19 and TRBJ2-2; 7 bases map to TRBD1. The V gene end was trimmed by 6 bases and the J gene end by 5 bases; junction bases not matched to a gene: 6. CDR3 size: 14 residues. Germline V gene sequence: CDR1 LNHDA, CDR2 SQIVND (reference sequence). The CDR3, as DNA: TGTGCCAGTAGACACAGGGGTGGGACCGGGGAGCTGTTTTTT. Amino acid sequence: CASRHRGGTGELFF.

With respect to this clone: Compared with germline, one end of the junction differs, possibly owing to a read error. The V gene is TRBV7-8, the J gene TRBJ2-2, with 10 nucleotides matching TRBD2. The CDR3 consists of 15 residues. Germline V gives CDR1 SGHVS, CDR2 FQNEAQ. The CDR3 coding sequence is TGTGCCAGCAGCCTAGCGGGAGCCCTGGGGGGGGAGCTGTTTTTT. Amino acid sequence: CASSLAGALGGELFF.

The V call is TRBV6-1, the J call TRBJ2-1; D not resolved. This CDR3 is built from 14 residues. CDR1 is MNHNS and CDR2 is SASEGT in the germline V gene. Deletions cut 2 bases from V and 2 bases from J, with 7 bases between. The CDR3 reads CASSEIGTYNEQFF. The DNA for the CDR3 is TGTGCCAGCAGTGAAATCGGCACCTACAATGAGCAGTTCTTC.

V usage is TRBV7-9 and J usage is TRBJ2-5, with TRBD1 matching 10 bases. The CDR3 covers 16 residues. V was pared by 3 bases and J by 5 bases, with 9 bases of the junction left unmatched. CDR1 is SEHNR and CDR2 is FQNEAQ in the germline V gene (reference sequence). The CDR3 sequence is CASSFGTGAVVETQYF. In DNA form, the CDR3 reads TGTGCCAGCAGCTTCGGGACAGGGGCCGTGGTGGAGACCCAGTACTTC.

The V call is TRBV5-4, the J call TRBJ2-1; possibly TRBD2 for D (6 bases). Trimming left V 1 base short and J 4 bases short, with 9 bases between. Looked up from germline, CDR1 is SGHNT and CDR2 is YYREEE (reference sequence). This CDR3 is 14 amino acids long. The CDR3, as DNA: TGTGCCAGCAGCTTGTCCGGGAGTTACAATGAGCAGTTCTTC. Residues: CASSLSGSYNEQFF.

The chain carries TRBV5-6 and TRBJ1-4, with D uncertain. Deletions cut 0 bases from V and 4 bases from J, with 4 bases between. The CDR3 contains 13 residues. Germline CDR1 and CDR2: SGHDT and YYEEEE. The CDR3 DNA follows: TGTGCCAGCAGCTTGGGTCGTAATGAAAAACTGTTTTTT. Translating it yields CASSLGRNEKLFF.

The chain has TRBV5-6 and TRBJ2-4, with TRBD2 matching over 7 bases. The length of the CDR3 is 15 residues. With V trimmed by 0 bases and J by 6 bases, 6 bases remained unmatched. Germline V gene data show CDR1 as SGHDT and CDR2 as YYEEEE. The CDR3 here is CASSLVLAGVNIQYF. The CDR3 DNA sequence: TGTGCCAGCAGCTTGGTGTTAGCGGGTGTAAACATTCAGTACTTC.

The rearrangement joins TRBV11-2 to TRBJ2-3; D tentatively fits TRBD1 or TRBD2 (6 bases each). CDR1 is SGHAT, CDR2 FQNNGV, per germline. This CDR3 has 16 amino acids. Trimming pared 1 base from V and 1 base from J, leaving 12 bases between. The CDR3 region has the DNA TGTGCCAGCAGCTTAGTATCCGGGGGCGGCACAGATACGCAGTATTTT. This codes for CASSLVSGGGTDTQYF. The complete variable domain, with remaining parts taken from reference TRBV11-2 and TRBJ2-3, reads EAGVAQSPRYKIIEKRQSVAFWCNPISGHATLYWYQQILGQGPKLLIQFQNNGVVDDSQLPKDRFSAERLKGVDSTLKIQPAKLEDSAVYLCASSLVSGGGTDTQYFGPGTRLTVL.

The rearrangement uses TRBV7-2 and TRBJ2-7; 7 bases agree with TRBD2. V shed 5 bases, J shed 7 bases, and the junction held 14 bases outside the gene matches. The germline CDR1 and CDR2 sequences are SGHTA and FQGNSA. This CDR3 has 15 amino acids. CDR3: CASSPPRGGPREQYF. The CDR3 DNA follows: TGTGCCAGCAGCCCGCCCCGGGGAGGGCCGAGAGAGCAGTACTTC.

In DNA, the CDR3 is TGTGCCAGTAGTAAAAGGCCCCATGGGGTACTAGCGACGTCCTACAATGAGCAGTTCTTC. Translated, it gives CASSKRPHGVLATSYNEQFF. The V gene is TRBV19, the J gene TRBJ2-1; 7 positions agree with TRBD2. This CDR3 is built from 20 residues. V was clipped by 4 bases and J by 1 base; unmatched bases: 19. CDR1 is LNHDA and CDR2 is SQIVND in the germline V gene (reference sequence).

J is TRBJ1-2 and V is TRBV7-9; possible D gene TRBD1, 5 bases. The CDR3 contains 13 residues. Germline CDR1 SEHNR, CDR2 FQNEAQ (reference sequence). The germline V and J ends were trimmed by 4 bases and 8 bases, with 14 bases remaining between them. Written as DNA, the CDR3 is TGTGCCAGCAGCTCTGACAGTCTTCGGGGCTACACCTTC. Its protein product is CASSSDSLRGYTF.

This clone has only a few counts. The chain combines TRBV10-1 with TRBJ1-1; no definite D call. The CDR3 consists of 13 residues. V was clipped by 0 bases and J by 6 bases, with 8 bases between them. Germline lookup yields CDR1 WNHNN and CDR2 SYGVQD (reference sequence). The DNA for the CDR3 is TGCGCCAGCAGTGAGTCTGGGAATCCTGAAGCTTTCTTT. Protein product: CASSESGNPEAFF.

The chain employs TRBV9 and TRBJ2-1; D may match TRBD1 or TRBD2 (7 bases each). Trimming removed 4 bases at V and 6 bases at J, with 17 bases between. CDR1 and CDR2 (germline): SGDLS, YYNGEE. This CDR3 spans 15 amino acids. This chain's CDR3 is CASSQGGNLGNEQFF. The CDR3, as DNA: TGTGCCAGCAGCCAGGGGGGGAATTTGGGCAATGAGCAGTTCTTC.

CDR3 sequence (DNA): TGTGCCAGCAGAACAGGGGGTACGGGCAATCAGCCCCAGCATTTT. It translates to CASRTGGTGNQPQHF. This chain connects TRBV27 to TRBJ1-5; 8 bases fit TRBD1. CDR3 length equals 15 residues. V lost 6 bases to trimming and J lost 2 bases; unmatched junction nucleotides: 6. Germline V gene data show CDR1 as MNHEY and CDR2 as SMNVEV (reference sequence).

The chain is built from TRBV5-1 and TRBJ2-7, with a tentative D call TRBD2 (6 bases). The CDR3 covers 15 residues. Between the trimmed V and J ends, which lost 0 bases and 6 bases, there was a span of 16 bases. Germline lookup yields CDR1 SGHRS and CDR2 YFSETQ. The CDR3 loop reads CASSLEPAGPVEQYF. As DNA, the CDR3 is TGCGCCAGCAGCTTGGAGCCAGCGGGTCCAGTCGAGCAGTACTTC.

J is TRBJ1-2 and V is TRBV5-4, with 7 bases lining up with TRBD1. The CDR3 totals 15 residues. With V trimmed by 1 base and J by 3 bases, 6 bases remained unmatched. Germline-derived CDR1 and CDR2 are SGHNT and YYREEE (reference sequence). Here the CDR3 DNA reads TGTGCCAGCAGCTTGCAGAGGGGGCTCGACTATGGCTACACCTTC. It encodes CASSLQRGLDYGYTF. The full variable domain, in which reference TRBV5-4 and TRBJ1-2 provide the parts outside the CDR3, is ETGVTQSPTHLIKTRGQQVTLRCSSQSGHNTVSWYQQALGQGPQFIFQYYREEENGRGNFPPRFSGLQFPNYSSELNVNALELDDSALYLCASSLQRGLDYGYTFGSGTRLTVV.

CDR3 sequence reads: CASSFNTNTEAFF. The CDR3 coding sequence is TGTGCCAGCAGCTTTAATACGAACACTGAAGCTTTCTTT. V usage is TRBV5-4 and J usage is TRBJ1-1, with D unresolved. CDR1 is SGHNT, CDR2 YYREEE, per germline (reference sequence). The V and J ends lost 2 bases and 1 base respectively, with 6 bases between them. The CDR3 is 13 residues long.

The V and J genes are TRBV2 and TRBJ2-1; D not resolved. This CDR3 spans 12 amino acids. V lost 6 bases and J 5 bases, leaving 8 bases between the germline ends. CDR1 and CDR2 (germline): SNHLY, FYNNEI. The chain's CDR3 is CASSVDDNEQFF. The CDR3 DNA follows: TGTGCCAGCAGCGTGGACGACAATGAGCAGTTCTTC.

The rearrangement links TRBV14 to TRBJ2-7; D may match TRBD1 or TRBD2 (6 bases each). This CDR3 has 12 amino acids. Germline V gives CDR1 SGHDN, CDR2 FVKESK. The ends were cut back, 1 base at V and 8 bases at J, with 9 bases in the middle. In DNA, the CDR3 is TGTGCCAGCAGCCAAGTAGGGGGGAAGCAGTACTTC. It encodes CASSQVGGKQYF. Complete variable domain (other parts from reference TRBV14 and TRBJ2-7): EAGVTQFPSHSVIEKGQTVTLRCDPISGHDNLYWYRRVMGKEIKFLLHFVKESKQDESGMPNNRFLAERTGGTYSTLKVQPAELEDSGVYFCASSQVGGKQYFGPGTRLTVT.

The chain has TRBV7-9 and TRBJ1-3; D not resolved. The V gene's germline CDR1 is SEHNR and CDR2 FQNEAQ (reference sequence). Trimming removed 5 bases at V and 0 bases at J, with 5 bases between. The CDR3 covers 13 residues. The CDR3 reads CASSPNSGNTIYF. DNA of the CDR3: TGTGCCAGCAGCCCGAACTCTGGAAACACCATATATTTT.

The chain uses TRBV4-2 and TRBJ2-7; the match to TRBD1 covers 10 bases. Germline loops: CDR1 LGHNA, CDR2 YNFKEQ. CDR3 size: 15 residues. V lost 1 base and J lost 3; bases outside the gene matches: 3. The DNA of the CDR3 is TGTGCCAGCAGCCAAGGGGGACAGGGGAGCTACGAGCAGTACTTC. It is translated as CASSQGGQGSYEQYF.

This sequence joins TRBV7-2 and TRBJ2-5; 7 bases align to TRBD2. The J segment lost 4 bases and the V segment lost 7 bases, leaving 3 bases of the junction unmatched. CDR3 length: 12 residues. Germline CDR1 SGHTA, CDR2 FQGNSA. The CDR3 nucleotides are TGTGCCAGCAAGGGGAGGGGAGAGACCCAGTACTTC. As protein: CASKGRGETQYF.